These 16 T cell receptor beta chains were sequenced from one sample in a study of blood T cell repertoires in COVID-19. The method was immunoSEQ multiplex PCR; TCRdb's version includes in-frame clones alone and lacks a portion of them. The repertoire consists of 210,000 or so clones, with around 91% occurring once and the leading ten covering approximately 0.62%. The sample consisted of peripheral blood. Every receptor here comes from a man in his forties or fifties with acute or convalescent COVID-19.

The chain couples TRBV5-6 to TRBJ2-5; D is perhaps TRBD1 (5 bases). CDR1 SGHDT and CDR2 YYEEEE come from the germline V gene. The CDR3 covers 15 residues. With 0 bases removed from V and 5 bases from J, the gap between germline ends came to 14 bases. The CDR3 DNA reads TGTGCCAGCAGCTTGGCGGCAGGGTATAGGGAGACCCAGTACTTC. It encodes CASSLAAGYRETQYF.

This clone came up many times. The gene calls are TRBV7-8 and TRBJ2-3; 10 positions match TRBD1. The V and J ends lost 2 bases and 0 bases, in that order; junction bases with no gene match: 8. Germline V gives CDR1 SGHVS, CDR2 FQNEAQ. This CDR3 region has 18 residues. The CDR3 is CASSLILGTGASTDTQYF. CDR3 nucleotides: TGTGCCAGCAGCTTAATACTCGGGACAGGGGCTAGCACAGATACGCAGTATTTT.

The chain uses TRBV3-1 (or the pseudogene TRBV3-2) and TRBJ1-2; 7 nucleotides align to TRBD1. Germline assignment: CDR1 LGHDT and CDR2 YNNKEL (reference sequence). The ends lost 2 bases at V and 8 bases at J; junction bases unmatched: 5. This CDR3 contains 13 residues. CDR3 loop: CASSQRTGKGYTF. The CDR3 nucleotides read TGTGCCAGCAGCCAAAGGACAGGTAAAGGCTACACCTTC.

Note on this clone: The junction and the germline gene differ at one end; a read error may be behind it. The chain is built from TRBV2 and TRBJ1-5, with a tentative D call TRBD1 (5 bases). Germline assignment: CDR1 SNHLY and CDR2 FYNNEI. CDR3 size: 13 residues. The CDR3: CASREGAYQPQHF. The CDR3 DNA follows: TGTGCCAGCAGAGAAGGGGCCTATCAGCCCCAGCATTTT.

This chain joins TRBV27 and TRBJ2-1, with 7 bases aligning to TRBD1. Germline CDR1 reads MNHEY; CDR2 reads SMNVEV (reference sequence). With 8 bases clipped from V and 8 bases from J, the junction kept 15 bases outside the gene matches. The CDR3 covers 15 residues. In DNA, the CDR3 is TGTGCCAGCGGAGGCGGGCAGGGGGTGGTCGATGAGCAGTTCTTC. Its translation: CASGGGQGVVDEQFF.

The V call is TRBV28, the J call TRBJ2-7; TRBD1 is a possible D gene (5 bases). CDR3 size: 14 residues. V lost 5 bases and J lost 6, with 17 bases in between. Germline CDR1 is MDHEN and CDR2 is SYDVKM. CDR3 amino acids: CASSSAGAGSEQYF. The CDR3 DNA sequence: TGTGCCAGCAGTAGCGCTGGGGCAGGCTCCGAGCAGTACTTC.

V is TRBV4-3 and J is TRBJ1-4; weak D call: TRBD1 (5 bases). V was trimmed by 4 bases and J by 8 bases, leaving 17 bases between them. The CDR3 is 15 residues long. The germline gives CDR1 LGHNA, CDR2 YSLEER. The CDR3 spells CASSPSGAGSEKLFF. The CDR3 DNA reads as TGCGCCAGCAGCCCCAGCGGGGCAGGGTCCGAAAAACTGTTTTTT.

This clone occurred once. In the same sample, other DNA sequences code for this CDR3. The chain carries TRBV19 and TRBJ2-7; tentative D call: TRBD2 (5 bases). The V gene lost 3 bases and the J gene lost 2 bases, with 8 bases spanning the gap. This CDR3 region has 13 residues. Germline CDR1 is LNHDA and CDR2 is SQIVND (reference sequence). The chain's CDR3 is CASSISGTYEQYF. As DNA, the CDR3 is TGTGCCAGTAGTATTTCGGGGACCTACGAGCAGTACTTC.

J is TRBJ1-1 and V is TRBV7-9; D is unclear. CDR3 length equals 15 residues. V lost 1 base, J lost 1 base, and 10 bases lay in between. The germline V gene encodes CDR1 SEHNR and CDR2 FQNEAQ (reference sequence). The CDR3 region has the DNA TGTGCCAGCAGCTTAGTCGGGGAGGGGAACACTGAAGCTTTCTTT. This codes for CASSLVGEGNTEAFF.

This clone showed up just once. The genes are TRBV19 and TRBJ1-5; D is uncertain. The germline gives CDR1 LNHDA, CDR2 SQIVND (reference sequence). With 6 bases removed from V and 0 bases from J, the gap between germline ends came to 12 bases. The CDR3 runs to 15 residues. CDR3 residues: CASSTGRYSNQPQHF. The CDR3 nucleotides are TGTGCCAGTAGCACCGGGAGATATAGCAATCAGCCCCAGCATTTT.

The V gene is TRBV6-5, the J gene TRBJ2-5; 12 bases line up with TRBD1. The J segment lost 6 bases and the V segment lost 2 bases, leaving 1 base of the junction unmatched. CDR3 length equals 14 residues. Germline CDR1 and CDR2: MNHEY and SVGAGI. CDR3 DNA: TGTGCCAGCAGTTACGGGGACAGGGGGCAGACCCAGTACTTC. Protein product: CASSYGDRGQTQYF.

The chain combines TRBV19 with TRBJ1-4, with 8 nucleotides matching TRBD1. The germline V gene encodes CDR1 LNHDA and CDR2 SQIVND (reference sequence). V dropped 5 bases and J dropped 0; count of bases not matched to a gene: 14. The CDR3 runs 19 residues. This CDR3 reads CASSLQAGTGGTTNEKLFF. CDR3 sequence (DNA): TGTGCCAGTAGTTTGCAAGCCGGGACAGGCGGGACAACTAATGAAAAACTGTTTTTT.

About this clone itself: Additional DNA sequences in this sample encode the identical CDR3. This chain connects TRBV27 to TRBJ1-1; D perhaps matches TRBD1 (5 bases). The CDR3 sequence is 13 residues long. V dropped 6 bases and J dropped 1 base, with 9 bases sitting between them. Germline lookup yields CDR1 MNHEY and CDR2 SMNVEV (reference sequence). CDR3 coding DNA: TGTGCCAGCAGGACTCAGGGGAACACTGAAGCTTTCTTT. This gives the protein CASRTQGNTEAFF.

This chain joins TRBV16 and TRBJ1-2, with TRBD1 as a possible D gene (5 bases). Germline assignment: CDR1 KGHSY and CDR2 FQNENV. CDR3 length: 13 residues. Trimming left V 4 bases short and J 8 bases short, with 14 bases between. The chain's CDR3 is CASSRSGEEGYTF. The CDR3 bases are TGTGCCAGCAGCCGATCGGGGGAGGAGGGCTACACCTTC.

The chain combines TRBV18 with TRBJ2-2; 10 bases fit TRBD1. Per the germline V gene, CDR1 is KGHSH and CDR2 is LQKENI. The V gene end was trimmed by 3 bases and the J gene end by 4 bases; junction bases not matched to a gene: 5. The CDR3 runs to 16 residues. This CDR3 reads CASSPSGQGGTGELFF. CDR3 nucleotides: TGTGCCAGCTCACCCTCCGGACAGGGGGGCACCGGGGAGCTGTTTTTT.

This chain uses TRBV6-5 with TRBJ1-1, with D possibly TRBD1 on 6 matching bases. With 4 bases removed from V and 3 bases from J, the gap between germline ends came to 15 bases. This CDR3 is built from 15 residues. Germline CDR1 is MNHEY and CDR2 is SVGAGI. The CDR3 DNA sequence: TGTGCCAGCAGTTTTACAGGGACGGTGGACACTGAAGCTTTCTTT. Its translation is CASSFTGTVDTEAFF.